These T cell receptor beta chains were read from a single sample in a study of blood T cell repertoires in COVID-19. The data were produced by immunoSEQ multiplex PCR, yet TCRdb's version contains in-frame clones alone and is incomplete. The sample lists some 270,000 clones, 86% occurring once. Sequenced input: peripheral blood. These receptors came from a man aged 35-49 years with active or convalescent COVID-19. CDR3s leave out the opening cysteine and the closing phenylalanine or tryptophan. The order of the fields is J gene, V gene, CDR3 protein.

J: TRBJ1-4
V: TRBV27
CDR3: ASSLWGEGEKLF

J: TRBJ2-7
V: TRBV5-4
CDR3: ASSLDKGLTSRGD

J: TRBJ2-5
V: TRBV18
CDR3: ASSPLQGQETQY

J: TRBJ1-5
V: TRBV28
CDR3: ASSFDRPNQPQH

J: TRBJ2-1
V: TRBV18
CDR3: ASSEPGGSYNEQF

J: TRBJ2-3
V: TRBV5-4
CDR3: ASSRQGPSTDTQY

J: TRBJ1-2
V: TRBV5-1
CDR3: ASSPATDPGYT

J: TRBJ1-4
V: TRBV18
CDR3: ASSPLQTANEKLF

J: TRBJ1-1
V: TRBV9
CDR3: ASSGTTGGSTEAF

J: TRBJ1-6
V: TRBV6-1
CDR3: ASSEARRVPNSPLH

J: TRBJ2-1
V: TRBV24-1
CDR3: ATSDRLAGTYNEQF

J: TRBJ2-3
V: TRBV7-3
CDR3: ASSSGLAGSGDTQY

J: TRBJ1-1
V: TRBV27
CDR3: ASSFVREINTEAF

J: TRBJ2-1
V: TRBV10-1
CDR3: ATPSPEGTNEQF

J: TRBJ1-1
V: TRBV2
CDR3: ASSQQGATEAF

J: TRBJ2-7
V: TRBV25-1
CDR3: ASSESDGGEQY

J: TRBJ2-2
V: TRBV7-3
CDR3: ASSLDGGELF

J: TRBJ2-3
V: TRBV6-6
CDR3: ASSLAGGPLGTDTQY

J: TRBJ1-1
V: TRBV15
CDR3: ATSSQPGNTEAF

J: TRBJ2-1
V: TRBV2
CDR3: ASRIRWGPNEQF

J: TRBJ2-2
V: TRBV7-9
CDR3: ASAAAVQGATGELF

J: TRBJ2-3
V: TRBV27
CDR3: ASSNRGQGAYTQY

J: TRBJ1-2
V: TRBV12-3/TRBV12-4
CDR3: ASSLSRSHGYT

J: TRBJ2-1
V: TRBV4-1
CDR3: ASSQVSQNEQF

J: TRBJ1-4
V: TRBV5-1
CDR3: ASSFGRSGGEKLF

J: TRBJ2-2
V: TRBV3-1/TRBV3-2
CDR3: ASSARGHTGELF

J: TRBJ2-1
V: TRBV11-3
CDR3: ATRSRGEQF

J: TRBJ2-1
V: TRBV9
CDR3: ASSVLPSSGVSYNEQF

J: TRBJ1-6
V: TRBV28
CDR3: ASSPGQGSSPLH

J: TRBJ1-6
V: TRBV3-1/TRBV3-2
CDR3: ASSQGAGQSPLH

J: TRBJ2-3
V: TRBV2
CDR3: ASSAGGSDTQY

J: TRBJ1-2
V: TRBV5-4
CDR3: ASSLSRDGYT

J: TRBJ2-7
V: TRBV20-1
CDR3: SASGNSYEQY

J: TRBJ2-3
V: TRBV5-4
CDR3: ASSLGTGQHTQY

J: TRBJ2-5
V: TRBV28
CDR3: ASSTYLAGEKTQY

J: TRBJ1-1
V: TRBV28
CDR3: ASSLTSGGEAF

J: TRBJ1-1
V: TRBV3-1/TRBV3-2
CDR3: ASSHPTGAEAF

J: TRBJ2-7
V: TRBV10-1
CDR3: ASRSAGIGLAGVEQY

J: TRBJ1-3
V: TRBV12-5
CDR3: ASGSRTVEGNTIY

J: TRBJ1-2
V: TRBV9
CDR3: ASSAEGGGRVGYT